Below are 19 T cell receptor beta chains sequenced from a single sample in a study of post-analysis software for immune sequencing data. Included in the TCR beta cDNA libraries were unique molecular identifiers. TCRdb fed the PCR reads into MiXCR, producing one record per CDR3 protein. The sample carries roughly 730,000 distinct CDR3 sequences, 25% to 30% recorded once. Broader study findings: Elevated frequency relative to controls characterized roughly 5 TRBV segments in patients, TRBV5-6, TRBV5-1 and TRBV20-1 among them.

What these receptors recognize is not known. Sequenced sample: blood. The receptors were gathered from a girl between 10 and 17 years old with multiple sclerosis.

This clonotype was counted only a few times. The chain joins TRBV4-1 to TRBJ2-3; TRBD2 matches 10 bases. The CDR3 runs to 17 residues. The junction had 9 bases not matched to a gene; V was cut back by 3 bases and J by 3 bases. Germline CDR1 is MGHRA and CDR2 is YSYEKL. The chain's CDR3 is CASSQGPSGSITDTQYF. The CDR3 DNA reads TGCGCCAGCAGCCAGGGCCCTAGCGGGAGTATTACAGATACGCAGTATTTT.

The chain links TRBV28 to TRBJ1-5; no firm D call. CDR1 and CDR2 from the germline V gene are MDHEN and SYDVKM. Trimming stripped 3 bases from V and 1 base from J, with 16 bases between. The CDR3 length is 17 residues. CDR3 sequence (DNA): TGTGCCAGCAGTTTCGGAGGGCAGTTTTACAGCAATCAGCCCCAGCATTTT. This sequence encodes CASSFGGQFYSNQPQHF.

This sequence joins TRBV19 and TRBJ2-7; tentatively, D is TRBD1 (6 bases). CDR3 size: 14 residues. Germline CDR1 LNHDA, CDR2 SQIVND (reference sequence). Trimming stripped 5 bases from V and 1 base from J, with 12 bases between. This CDR3 is CASSSGHGSYEQYF. The CDR3 DNA follows: TGTGCCAGTAGTTCGGGACATGGATCCTACGAGCAGTACTTC.

The V and J genes are TRBV7-9 and TRBJ2-5; the D gene is possibly TRBD1 (6 bases). The DNA end is a closer match to TRBJ2-7, so the J assignment may be wrong. Germline loops: CDR1 SEHNR, CDR2 FQNEAQ (reference sequence). The CDR3 consists of 14 residues. The CDR3 loop is CASSQGPSYYEQYF. In DNA form, the CDR3 reads TGTGCCAGCAGCCAGGGGCCAAGCTATTACGAGCAGTACTTC.

V is TRBV10-3 and J is TRBJ1-2; possible D gene TRBD1, 5 bases. This CDR3 contains 14 residues. The germline V and J ends were trimmed by 10 bases and 3 bases, with 18 bases remaining between them. Per germline, CDR1 ENHRY and CDR2 SYGVKD. CDR3 bases: TGTGCCAGTAATTCGCTGGGAGGGGACTATGGCTACACCTTC. Translation gives CASNSLGGDYGYTF.

J is TRBJ2-1 and V is TRBV7-2; no clear D gene. The CDR3 sequence is 13 residues long. The germline CDR1 and CDR2 sequences are SGHTA and FQGNSA. V shed 1 base and J shed 7 bases, with 8 bases lying between them. The chain's CDR3 is CASSLVRWNEQFF. The CDR3 nucleotides read TGTGCCAGCAGCTTAGTTCGTTGGAATGAGCAGTTCTTC.

This chain links TRBV7-2 with TRBJ2-7, with a possible D match to TRBD2 (5 bases). V was shortened by 2 bases and J by 0 bases, with 14 bases between the two germline ends. This CDR3 has 16 amino acids. Germline V gene lookup returns CDR1 SGHTA and CDR2 FQGNSA. In nucleotides, the CDR3 is TGTGCCAGCAGCTTATATAGCGCCCGTTTCTCCTACGAGCAGTACTTC. Protein: CASSLYSARFSYEQYF.

This clonotype was counted between two and nine times. The CDR3 bases are TGTGCCAGCGGGACAGGGGGCTGGCAAGAGACCCAGTACTTC. Encoded protein: CASGTGGWQETQYF. The chain combines TRBV5-4 with TRBJ2-5, with 12 bases matching TRBD1. From germline, CDR1 is SGHNT and CDR2 YYREEE (reference sequence). V shed 7 bases, J shed 2 bases, and the junction held 3 bases outside the gene matches. The CDR3 consists of 14 residues. The full variable domain, with the rest looked up from reference TRBV5-4 and TRBJ2-5, is ETGVTQSPTHLIKTRGQQVTLRCSSQSGHNTVSWYQQALGQGPQFIFQYYREEENGRGNFPPRFSGLQFPNYSSELNVNALELDDSALYLCASGTGGWQETQYFGPGTRLLVL.

With respect to this clonotype: At one boundary the junction diverges from the germline segment, which might be a read error. The V call is TRBV7-8, the J call TRBJ2-7; 7 bases fit TRBD1. Germline V gene lookup returns CDR1 SGHVS and CDR2 FQNEAQ. The CDR3 sequence is 15 residues long. CDR3 nucleotide sequence: TGTGTCAGCAGCTTAGGGACAGTTCCCTCCTACGAGCAGTACTTC. Translation gives CVSSLGTVPSYEQYF.

The rearrangement joins TRBV21-1 to TRBJ1-1. TRBV21-1 is classified as a pseudogene. This CDR3 has 13 residues. In nucleotides, the CDR3 is TGTGCCAGCAGCAAAGCTGGAGGGGCTGAAGCTTTCTTT. As protein: CASSKAGGAEAFF.

For this clonotype: As the CDR3 is not closed by the conserved phenylalanine or tryptophan, this likely results from a read error. V is TRBV29-1 and J is TRBJ2-6; D is unresolved. The ends were cut back, 3 bases at V and 1 base at J, with 4 bases in the middle. Germline loops: CDR1 SQVTM, CDR2 ANQGSEA. The CDR3 length is 13 residues. CDR3 bases: TGCAGCGTTGACAGATCTGGGGCCAACGTCCTGACTTGC. Amino acid sequence: CSVDRSGANVLTC.

This clonotype was counted between two and nine times. The genes are TRBV28 and TRBJ2-7; perhaps TRBD1 as D (5 bases). Between the trimmed V and J ends, which lost 5 bases and 0 bases, there was a span of 14 bases. This CDR3 contains 15 residues. Per germline, CDR1 MDHEN and CDR2 SYDVKM. The CDR3 here is CASSGSFDSSYEQYF. In DNA form, the CDR3 reads TGTGCCAGCAGTGGATCATTCGACAGCTCCTACGAGCAGTACTTC.

This clonotype showed up just a few times. The chain carries TRBV5-5 and TRBJ2-3; tentative D call: TRBD1 (6 bases). Trimming cost V 1 base and J 2 bases, with 14 bases left between them. This CDR3 is built from 16 residues. CDR1 and CDR2 (germline): SGHKS, YYEKEE (reference sequence). DNA for the CDR3: TGTGCCAGCAGCTTGTTTCCCCCAGGGGTCACAGATACGCAGTATTTT. It specifies CASSLFPPGVTDTQYF.

The rearrangement links TRBV28 to TRBJ1-1, with 7 bases fitting TRBD1. The germline V gene encodes CDR1 MDHEN and CDR2 SYDVKM. CDR3 length equals 15 residues. J was trimmed by 7 bases and V by 1 base; bases with no gene match: 9. CDR3 sequence (DNA): TGTGCCAGCAGTTTATCGGCAGGGGGTACGGGTGAAGCTTTCTTT. This gives the protein CASSLSAGGTGEAFF. Full variable domain (missing parts from reference TRBV28 and TRBJ1-1): DVKVTQSSRYLVKRTGEKVFLECVQDMDHENMFWYRQDPGLGLRLIYFSYDVKMKEKGDIPEGYSVSREKKERFSLILESASTNQTSMYLCASSLSAGGTGEAFFGQGTRLTVV.

This clonotype was recorded a few times. The rearrangement links TRBV4-2 to TRBJ2-4, with a tentative D call TRBD1 (5 bases). Trimming took 0 bases from V and 3 from J, leaving 15 bases between them. CDR3 length equals 17 residues. Germline CDR1 is LGHNA and CDR2 is YNFKEQ. The CDR3 bases are TGTGCCAGCAGCCAAGATCCCGGAAGGGGCGGCAAAAACATTCAGTACTTC. The encoded protein is CASSQDPGRGGKNIQYF.

This clonotype occurred a few times. V usage is TRBV7-2 and J usage is TRBJ2-7, with 7 bases lining up with TRBD1. CDR1 is SGHTA, CDR2 FQGNSA, per germline. The CDR3 runs to 14 residues. V shed 4 bases and J 3 bases; nucleotides not matched to a gene: 6. The CDR3 reads CASSYGGTVYEQYF. The CDR3, as DNA: TGTGCCAGCAGCTACGGTGGGACAGTCTACGAGCAGTACTTC. Full variable domain (outside the CDR3, taken from reference TRBV7-2 and TRBJ2-7): GAGVSQSPSNKVTEKGKDVELRCDPISGHTALYWYRQSLGQGLEFLIYFQGNSAPDKSGLPSDRFSAERTGGSVSTLTIQRTQQEDSAVYLCASSYGGTVYEQYFGPGTRLTVT.

The chain joins TRBV20-1 to TRBJ1-2; 7 positions match TRBD1. The CDR3 length is 14 residues. Trimming took 5 bases from V and 7 from J; bases not matched to a gene: 13. CDR1 is DFQATT, CDR2 SNEGSKA, per germline (reference sequence). This CDR3 reads CSAQETGLSSGYTF. CDR3 nucleotide sequence: TGCAGTGCTCAGGAGACAGGGCTTTCTTCTGGCTACACCTTC.

The chain couples TRBV5-1 to TRBJ2-7; 8 bases line up with TRBD2. Germline-derived CDR1 and CDR2 are SGHRS and YFSETQ. The junction had 17 bases not matched to a gene; V was cut back by 0 bases and J by 3 bases. This CDR3 comprises 19 residues. The CDR3 here is CASSLVGGGSDPTLYEQYF. In DNA, the CDR3 is TGCGCCAGCAGCTTGGTCGGGGGGGGAAGCGATCCCACCCTCTACGAGCAGTACTTC. The complete variable domain, with remaining parts taken from reference TRBV5-1 and TRBJ2-7, reads KAGVTQTPRYLIKTRGQQVTLSCSPISGHRSVSWYQQTPGQGLQFLFEYFSETQRNKGNFPGRFSGRQFSNSRSEMNVSTLELGDSALYLCASSLVGGGSDPTLYEQYFGPGTRLTVT.

This clonotype has more than one count but fewer than ten. The chain has TRBV19 and TRBJ2-7; 10 bases fit TRBD1. V shed 7 bases and J 2 bases; nucleotides not matched to a gene: 5. The CDR3 contains 14 residues. Germline V gene lookup returns CDR1 LNHDA and CDR2 SQIVND (reference sequence). The chain's CDR3 is CASTPGTGAYEQYF. The CDR3 DNA follows: TGTGCCAGTACCCCCGGGACAGGGGCCTACGAGCAGTACTTC.